This TCR beta chain was identified in a study of T cell repertoires in cytomegalovirus infection. Across the whole study: Matching HLA type and CMV infection were both indicated by public TCR beta signatures. General study findings and limits: Ex vivo responses were dominated by HLA-C-restricted CMV-specific TCR beta clonotypes. Totalled public TCR beta family frequency picked out people who carried CMV plus the relevant HLA.

TCRdb re-called the reads through MiXCR, storing one row per CDR3 protein. This table holds 100,000 or so distinct CDR3 sequences, 23% found once. To note about this clonotype: Its antigen remains unknown.

The sequencing input was CD8+ T cells from PBMCs. This clonotype originated in a human donor in good health (CMV status not recorded). Some clones in this sample may be carry-over from other donors' samples.

The CDR3 is CASSYGQGNTEAFF. The CDR3 DNA follows: TGTGCCAGCAGCTACGGACAGGGTAACACTGAAGCTTTCTTT. This chain connects TRBV9 to TRBJ1-1; TRBD1 aligns across 8 bases. CDR3 length: 14 amino acids. Trimming took 4 bases from V and 2 from J; bases not matched to a gene: 4. The germline V gene has CDR1 SGDLS and CDR2 YYNGEE. Filled out from reference TRBV9 and TRBJ1-1, the complete variable domain reads DSGVTQTPKHLITATGQRVTLRCSPRSGDLSVYWYQQSLDQGLQFLIQYYNGEERAKGNILERFSAQQFPDLHSELNLSSLELGDSALYFCASSYGQGNTEAFFGQGTRLTVV.